This T cell receptor beta chain was identified in a study of blood T cell repertoires in COVID-19. Study summary: The United States, Italy and Spain supplied acute and convalescent COVID-19 samples. From T cells, B-cell-depleted T cells, or PBMCs came the material, which was cDNA or gDNA.

Original handling: The assay estimated nucleated cells by amplifying reference gene primers. The protocol was immunoSEQ multiplex PCR, while the TCRdb copy is restricted to in-frame clones and leaves out a portion. Clone size and the V and J calls come from that table; the DNA yielded D and trimming. The top ten clones hold roughly 12% of a sample with 200,000 or so clones, 81% of them seen once. V was cut by 0 bases and J by 0 bases, with 6 bases left in between. The CDR3 has 16 amino acids. Germline CDR1 and CDR2: SNHLY and FYNNEI. Patients from Seattle were sampled longitudinally, starting during active infection.

The sample comprised peripheral blood. The receptor was derived from a woman older than 75 with COVID-19, enrolled during active disease. V usage is TRBV2 and J usage is TRBJ2-6; D gene ambiguous. The CDR3 here is CASSEAQFSGANVLTF. The CDR3 DNA is TGTGCCAGCAGTGAAGCGCAGTTCTCTGGGGCCAACGTCCTGACTTTC.